The 9 T cell receptor beta chains listed next were all sequenced from one sample in a study of shared clonotypes between healthy human individuals (dated by TCRdb to the early 2020s). Libraries were constructed by the immunoSEQ multiplex PCR assay. TCRdb provides this immuneACCESS table in a form limited to in-frame rearrangements. Some clones are lacking; in checked studies, under half of them reflect an unresolved V gene, and why the rest are absent is not known. The sample includes roughly 1,000,000 clones, with more than 75% observed a single time. Around 0.61% of the sample is in the top ten clones. Sample: memory CD4+ T cells from PBMCs. What this sample's cell subset or site label stands for: CD45RA-negative fraction. Every receptor here comes from a man between 18 and 29 years old in good health. Some clones in this sample may be carry-over from other donors' samples.

The chain combines TRBV5-8 with TRBJ1-5, with D perhaps TRBD1 (5 bases). The germline V gene has CDR1 SGHTS and CDR2 YDEGEE. V gave up 0 bases and J gave up 4 bases, with 17 bases separating them. CDR3 length: 17 amino acids. CDR3 nucleotides: TGTGCCAGCAGCTTGGTAATGGGGTACAGGCGTAATCAGCCCCAGCATTTT. Translated: CASSLVMGYRRNQPQHF.

Written as DNA, the CDR3 is TGTGCCAGCAGCTTAAGAGGGAGGGCCCTCTTAAGAGAGACCCAGTACTTC. This codes for CASSLRGRALLRETQYF. The chain has TRBV11-2 and TRBJ2-5; TRBD2 matches 7 bases. Trimming removed 2 bases from V and 4 bases from J; junction bases left unmatched: 13. The CDR3 is made up of 17 amino acids. Germline V gene lookup returns CDR1 SGHAT and CDR2 FQNNGV.

The V and J genes are TRBV5-4 and TRBJ2-5; 8 bases are a match to TRBD2. The CDR3 has 15 amino acids. The V and J ends lost 4 bases and 0 bases, in that order; junction bases with no gene match: 5. The germline V gene encodes CDR1 SGHNT and CDR2 YYREEE (reference sequence). In DNA form, the CDR3 reads TGTGCCAGCAGCCACGGGGGGGTGAACCAAGAGACCCAGTACTTC. It encodes CASSHGGVNQETQYF.

This clone has ten or more counts. V is TRBV5-4 and J is TRBJ1-1, with a tentative D call TRBD1 (5 bases). Germline V lookup: CDR1 SGHNT, CDR2 YYREEE (reference sequence). The CDR3 runs 16 residues. V lost 3 bases to trimming and J lost 1 base, with 16 bases between them. In DNA form, the CDR3 reads TGTGCCAGCAGCTCCGTTACGGGACTCCCGAACACTGAAGCTTTCTTT. Its translation is CASSSVTGLPNTEAFF.

The chain employs TRBV6-6 and TRBJ1-1; D gene ambiguous. V was cut by 10 bases and J by 1 base, with 13 bases left in between. The CDR3 sequence is 13 residues long. Germline CDR1 MNHNY, CDR2 SVGAGI (reference sequence). The CDR3 loop is CATCRSPNTEAFF. The CDR3 bases are TGTGCCACCTGTCGGAGCCCGAACACTGAAGCTTTCTTT.

The chain carries TRBV7-2 and TRBJ1-1; D is possibly TRBD1 (6 bases). The germline V gene encodes CDR1 SGHTA and CDR2 FQGNSA. The CDR3 covers 13 residues. V lost 5 bases to trimming and J lost 2 bases, with 9 bases between them. The CDR3 protein is CASSPGANTEAFF. The DNA of the CDR3 is TGTGCCAGCAGCCCAGGGGCAAACACTGAAGCTTTCTTT.

This clone was detected only a few times. The chain links TRBV9 to TRBJ2-3; tentatively, D is TRBD2 (7 bases). The CDR3 loop spans 13 amino acids. Germline CDR1 and CDR2: SGDLS and YYNGEE. Trimming stripped 10 bases from V and 2 bases from J, with 14 bases between. The CDR3 is CAAGAGDTDTQYF. CDR3 DNA: TGTGCCGCGGGGGCGGGAGACACAGATACGCAGTATTTT.

This chain links TRBV11-3 with TRBJ2-3; D is perhaps TRBD2 (6 bases). This CDR3 is built from 15 residues. Germline V gene lookup returns CDR1 SGHNT and CDR2 YENEEA. Trimming removed 3 bases from V and 0 bases from J, with 10 bases in between. CDR3 DNA: TGTGCCAGCAGCTTTCGAGGGACTAGCACAGATACGCAGTATTTT. It codes for CASSFRGTSTDTQYF.

A few counts support this clone. This rearrangement joins TRBV10-3 to TRBJ1-5, with D tentatively TRBD1 (6 bases). Germline values: CDR1 ENHRY, CDR2 SYGVKD. CDR3 size: 18 residues. Trimming left V 5 bases short and J 0 bases short, with 20 bases between. The CDR3: CAISSSGAGTSSNQPQHF. CDR3 nucleotides: TGTGCCATCAGTTCCTCGGGGGCTGGGACAAGTAGCAATCAGCCCCAGCATTTT.